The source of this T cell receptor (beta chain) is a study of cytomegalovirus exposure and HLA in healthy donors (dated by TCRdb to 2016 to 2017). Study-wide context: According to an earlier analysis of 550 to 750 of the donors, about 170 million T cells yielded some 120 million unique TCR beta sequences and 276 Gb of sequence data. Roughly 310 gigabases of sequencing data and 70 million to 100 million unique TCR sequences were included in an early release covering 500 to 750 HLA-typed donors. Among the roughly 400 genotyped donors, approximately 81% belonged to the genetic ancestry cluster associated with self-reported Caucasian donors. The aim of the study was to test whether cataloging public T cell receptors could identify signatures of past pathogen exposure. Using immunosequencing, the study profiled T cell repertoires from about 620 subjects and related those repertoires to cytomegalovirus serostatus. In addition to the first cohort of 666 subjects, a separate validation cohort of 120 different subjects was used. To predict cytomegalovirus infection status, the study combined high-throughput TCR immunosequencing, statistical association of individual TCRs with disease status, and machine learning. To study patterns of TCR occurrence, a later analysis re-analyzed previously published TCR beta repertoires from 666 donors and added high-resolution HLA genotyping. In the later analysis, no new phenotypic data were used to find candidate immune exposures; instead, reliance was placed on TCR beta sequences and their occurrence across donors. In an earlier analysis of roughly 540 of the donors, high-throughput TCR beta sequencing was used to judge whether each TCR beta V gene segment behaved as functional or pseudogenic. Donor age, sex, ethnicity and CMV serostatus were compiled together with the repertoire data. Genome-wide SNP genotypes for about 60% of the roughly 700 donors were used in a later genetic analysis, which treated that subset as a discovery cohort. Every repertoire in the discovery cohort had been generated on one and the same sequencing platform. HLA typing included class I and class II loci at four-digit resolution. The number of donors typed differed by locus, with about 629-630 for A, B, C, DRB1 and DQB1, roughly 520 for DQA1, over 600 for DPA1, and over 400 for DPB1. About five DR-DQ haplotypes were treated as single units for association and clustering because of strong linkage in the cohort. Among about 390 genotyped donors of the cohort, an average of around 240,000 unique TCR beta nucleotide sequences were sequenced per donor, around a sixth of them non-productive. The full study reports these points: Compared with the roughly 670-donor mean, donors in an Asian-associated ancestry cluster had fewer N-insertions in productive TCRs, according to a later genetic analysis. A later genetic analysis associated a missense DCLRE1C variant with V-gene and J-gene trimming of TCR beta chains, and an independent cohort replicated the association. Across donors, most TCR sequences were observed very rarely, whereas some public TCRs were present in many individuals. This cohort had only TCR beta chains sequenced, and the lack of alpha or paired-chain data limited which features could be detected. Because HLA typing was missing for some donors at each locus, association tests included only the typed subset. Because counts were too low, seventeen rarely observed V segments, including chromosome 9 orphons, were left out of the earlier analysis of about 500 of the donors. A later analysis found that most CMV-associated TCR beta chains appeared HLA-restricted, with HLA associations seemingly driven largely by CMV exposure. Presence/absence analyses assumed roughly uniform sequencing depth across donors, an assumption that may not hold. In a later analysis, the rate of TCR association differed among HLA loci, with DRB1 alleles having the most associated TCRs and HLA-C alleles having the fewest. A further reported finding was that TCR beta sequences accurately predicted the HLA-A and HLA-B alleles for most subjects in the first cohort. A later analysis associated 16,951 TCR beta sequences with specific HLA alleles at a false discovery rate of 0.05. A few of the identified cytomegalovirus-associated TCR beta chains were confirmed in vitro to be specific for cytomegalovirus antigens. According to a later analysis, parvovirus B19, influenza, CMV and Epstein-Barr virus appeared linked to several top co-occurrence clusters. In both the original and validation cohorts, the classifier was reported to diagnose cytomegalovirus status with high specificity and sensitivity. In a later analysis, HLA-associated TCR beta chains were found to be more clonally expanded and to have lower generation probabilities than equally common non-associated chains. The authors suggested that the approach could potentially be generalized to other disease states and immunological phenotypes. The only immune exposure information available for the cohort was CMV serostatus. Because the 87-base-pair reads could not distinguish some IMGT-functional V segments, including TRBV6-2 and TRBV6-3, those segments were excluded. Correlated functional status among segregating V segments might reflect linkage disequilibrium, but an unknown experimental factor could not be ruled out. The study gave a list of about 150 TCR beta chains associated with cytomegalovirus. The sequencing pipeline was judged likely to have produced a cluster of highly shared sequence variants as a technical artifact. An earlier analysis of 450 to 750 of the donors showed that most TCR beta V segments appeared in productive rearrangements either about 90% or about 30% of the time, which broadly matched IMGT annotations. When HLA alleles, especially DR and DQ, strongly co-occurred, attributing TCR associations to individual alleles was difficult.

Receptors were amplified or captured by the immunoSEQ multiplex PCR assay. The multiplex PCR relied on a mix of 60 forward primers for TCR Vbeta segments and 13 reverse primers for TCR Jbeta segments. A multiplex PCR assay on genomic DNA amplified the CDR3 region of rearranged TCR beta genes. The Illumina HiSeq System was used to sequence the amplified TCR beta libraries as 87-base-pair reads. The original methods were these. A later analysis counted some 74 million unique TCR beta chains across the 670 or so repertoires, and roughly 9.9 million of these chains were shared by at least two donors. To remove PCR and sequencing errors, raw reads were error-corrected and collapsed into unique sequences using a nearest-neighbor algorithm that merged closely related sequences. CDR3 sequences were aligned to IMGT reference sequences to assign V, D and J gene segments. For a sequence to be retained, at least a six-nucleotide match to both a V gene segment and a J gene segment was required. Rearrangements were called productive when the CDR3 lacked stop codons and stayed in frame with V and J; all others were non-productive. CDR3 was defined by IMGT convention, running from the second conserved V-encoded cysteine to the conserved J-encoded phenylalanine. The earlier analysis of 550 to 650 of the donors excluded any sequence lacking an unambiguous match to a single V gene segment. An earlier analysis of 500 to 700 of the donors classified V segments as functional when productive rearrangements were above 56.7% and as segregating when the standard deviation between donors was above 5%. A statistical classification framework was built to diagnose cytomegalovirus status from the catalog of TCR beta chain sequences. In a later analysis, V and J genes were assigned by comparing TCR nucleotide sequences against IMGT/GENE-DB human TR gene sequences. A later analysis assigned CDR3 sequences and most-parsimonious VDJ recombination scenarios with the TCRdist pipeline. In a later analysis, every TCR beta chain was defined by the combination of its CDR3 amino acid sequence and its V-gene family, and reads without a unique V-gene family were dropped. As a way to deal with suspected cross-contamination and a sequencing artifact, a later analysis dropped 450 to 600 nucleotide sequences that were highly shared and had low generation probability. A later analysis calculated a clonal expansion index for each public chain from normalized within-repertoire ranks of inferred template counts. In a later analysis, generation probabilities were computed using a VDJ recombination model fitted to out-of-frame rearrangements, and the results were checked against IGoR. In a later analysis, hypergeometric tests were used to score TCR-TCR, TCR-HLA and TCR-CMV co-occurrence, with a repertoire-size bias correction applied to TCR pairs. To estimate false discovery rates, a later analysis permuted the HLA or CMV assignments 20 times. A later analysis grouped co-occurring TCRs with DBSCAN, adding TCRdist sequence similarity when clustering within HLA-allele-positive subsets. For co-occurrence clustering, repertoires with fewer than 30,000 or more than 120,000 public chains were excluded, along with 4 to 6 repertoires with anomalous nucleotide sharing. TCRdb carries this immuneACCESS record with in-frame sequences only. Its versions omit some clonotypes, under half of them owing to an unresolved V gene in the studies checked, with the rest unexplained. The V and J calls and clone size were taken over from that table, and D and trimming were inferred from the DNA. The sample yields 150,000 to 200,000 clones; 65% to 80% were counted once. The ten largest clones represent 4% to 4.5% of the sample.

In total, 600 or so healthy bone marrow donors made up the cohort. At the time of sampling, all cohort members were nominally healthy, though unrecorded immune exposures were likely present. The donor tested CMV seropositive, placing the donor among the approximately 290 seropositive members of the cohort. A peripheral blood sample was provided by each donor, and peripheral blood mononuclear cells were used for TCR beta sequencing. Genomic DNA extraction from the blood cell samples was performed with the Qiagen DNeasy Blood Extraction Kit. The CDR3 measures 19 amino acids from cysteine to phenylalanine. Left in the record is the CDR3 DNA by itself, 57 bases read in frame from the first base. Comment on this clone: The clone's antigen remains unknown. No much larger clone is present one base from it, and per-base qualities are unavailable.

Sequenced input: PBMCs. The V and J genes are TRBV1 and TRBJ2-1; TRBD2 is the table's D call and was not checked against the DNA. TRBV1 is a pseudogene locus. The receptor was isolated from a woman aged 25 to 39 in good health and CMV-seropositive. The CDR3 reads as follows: CTSSANHEREASNYNEQFF. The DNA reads TGCACCAGCAGCGCTAATCATGAGCGGGAGGCCTCAAATTACAATGAGCAGTTCTTC.